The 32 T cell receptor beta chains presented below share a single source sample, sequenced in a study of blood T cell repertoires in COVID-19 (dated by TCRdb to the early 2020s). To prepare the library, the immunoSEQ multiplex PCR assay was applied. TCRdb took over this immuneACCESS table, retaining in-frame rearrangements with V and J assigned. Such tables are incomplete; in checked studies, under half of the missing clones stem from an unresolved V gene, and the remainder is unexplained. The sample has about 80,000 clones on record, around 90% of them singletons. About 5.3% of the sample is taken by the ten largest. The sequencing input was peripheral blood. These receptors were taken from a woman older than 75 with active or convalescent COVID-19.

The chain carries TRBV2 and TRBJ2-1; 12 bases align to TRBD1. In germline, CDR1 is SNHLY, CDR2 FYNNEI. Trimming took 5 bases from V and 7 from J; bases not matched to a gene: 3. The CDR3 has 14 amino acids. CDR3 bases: TGTGCCAGCAGTTGGGACAGGGGGCATAATGAGCAGTTCTTC. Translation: CASSWDRGHNEQFF.

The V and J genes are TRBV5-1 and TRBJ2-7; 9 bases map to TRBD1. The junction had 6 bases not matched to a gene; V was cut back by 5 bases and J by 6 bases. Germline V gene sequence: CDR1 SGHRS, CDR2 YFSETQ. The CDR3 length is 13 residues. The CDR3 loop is CASRGQGDGEQYF. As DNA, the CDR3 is TGCGCCAGCAGGGGACAGGGAGACGGCGAGCAGTACTTC.

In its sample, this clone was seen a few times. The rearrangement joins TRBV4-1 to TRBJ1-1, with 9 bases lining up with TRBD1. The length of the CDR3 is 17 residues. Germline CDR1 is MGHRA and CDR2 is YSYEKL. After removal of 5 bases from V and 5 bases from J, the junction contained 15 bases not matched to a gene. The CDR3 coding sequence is TGCGCCAGCAGCTTACGTGGGACAGGGTTAGGTAGGACTGAAGCTTTCTTT. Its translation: CASSLRGTGLGRTEAFF.

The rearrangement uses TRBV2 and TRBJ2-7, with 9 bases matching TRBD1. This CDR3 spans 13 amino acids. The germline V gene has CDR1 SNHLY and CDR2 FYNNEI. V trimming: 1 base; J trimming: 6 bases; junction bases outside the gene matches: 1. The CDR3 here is CASSEGTGAEQYF. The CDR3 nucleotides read TGTGCCAGCAGTGAAGGGACAGGGGCCGAGCAGTACTTC.

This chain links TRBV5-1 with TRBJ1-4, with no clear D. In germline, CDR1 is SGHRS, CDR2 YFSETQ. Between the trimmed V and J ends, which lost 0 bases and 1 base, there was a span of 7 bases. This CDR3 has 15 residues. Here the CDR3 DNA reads TGCGCCAGCAGCTTGGCCGCGATAACTAATGAAAAACTGTTTTTT. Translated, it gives CASSLAAITNEKLFF.

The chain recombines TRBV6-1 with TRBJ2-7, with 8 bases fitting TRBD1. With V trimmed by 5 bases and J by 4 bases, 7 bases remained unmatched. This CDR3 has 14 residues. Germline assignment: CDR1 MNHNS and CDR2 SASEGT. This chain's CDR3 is CASSQVGQGYEQYF. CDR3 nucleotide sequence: TGTGCCAGCAGTCAAGTCGGACAGGGTTACGAGCAGTACTTC.

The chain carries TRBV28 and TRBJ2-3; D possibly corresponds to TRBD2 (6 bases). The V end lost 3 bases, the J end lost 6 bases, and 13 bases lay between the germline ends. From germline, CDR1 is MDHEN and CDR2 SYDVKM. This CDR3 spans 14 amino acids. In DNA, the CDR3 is TGTGCCAGCAGTTTGGGGAGGTTGAGGGATACGCAGTATTTT. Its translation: CASSLGRLRDTQYF. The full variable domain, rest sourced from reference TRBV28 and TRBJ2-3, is DVKVTQSSRYLVKRTGEKVFLECVQDMDHENMFWYRQDPGLGLRLIYFSYDVKMKEKGDIPEGYSVSREKKERFSLILESASTNQTSMYLCASSLGRLRDTQYFGPGTRLTVL.

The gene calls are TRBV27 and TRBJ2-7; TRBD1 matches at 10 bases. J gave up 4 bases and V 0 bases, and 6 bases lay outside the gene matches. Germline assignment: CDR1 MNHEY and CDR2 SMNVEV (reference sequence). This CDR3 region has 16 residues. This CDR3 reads CASSLSLVGQGYEQYF. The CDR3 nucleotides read TGTGCCAGCAGTTTATCGCTGGTGGGACAGGGGTACGAGCAGTACTTC.

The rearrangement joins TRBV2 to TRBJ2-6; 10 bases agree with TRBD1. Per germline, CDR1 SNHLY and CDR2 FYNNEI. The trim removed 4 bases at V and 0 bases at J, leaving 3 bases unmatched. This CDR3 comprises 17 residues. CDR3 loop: CASSGTGGRSGANVLTF. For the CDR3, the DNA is TGTGCCAGCAGTGGGACAGGGGGTCGCTCTGGGGCCAACGTCCTGACTTTC.

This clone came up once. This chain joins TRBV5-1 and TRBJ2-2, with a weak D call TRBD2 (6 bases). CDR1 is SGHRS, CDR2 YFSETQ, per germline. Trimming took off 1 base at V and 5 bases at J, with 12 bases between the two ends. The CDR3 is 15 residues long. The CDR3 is CASSLWEVNTGELFF. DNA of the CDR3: TGCGCCAGCAGCTTGTGGGAGGTGAATACCGGGGAGCTGTTTTTT.

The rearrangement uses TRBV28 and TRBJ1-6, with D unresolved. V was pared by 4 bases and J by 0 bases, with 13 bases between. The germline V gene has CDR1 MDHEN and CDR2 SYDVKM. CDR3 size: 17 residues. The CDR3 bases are TGTGCCAGCAGTTCCCCCGGCGCTAGCTCCTATAATTCACCCCTCCACTTT. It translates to CASSSPGASSYNSPLHF.

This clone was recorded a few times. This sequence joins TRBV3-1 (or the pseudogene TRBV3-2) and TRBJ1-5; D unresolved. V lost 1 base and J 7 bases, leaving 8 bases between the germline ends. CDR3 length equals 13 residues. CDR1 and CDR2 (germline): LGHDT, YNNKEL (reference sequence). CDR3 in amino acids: CASSQGGGQPQHF. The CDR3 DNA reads TGTGCCAGCAGCCAAGGAGGAGGACAGCCCCAGCATTTT.

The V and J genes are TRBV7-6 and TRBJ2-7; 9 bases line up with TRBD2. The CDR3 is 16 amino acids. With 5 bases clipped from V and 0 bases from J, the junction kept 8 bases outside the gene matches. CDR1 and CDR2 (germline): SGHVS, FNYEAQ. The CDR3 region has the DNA TGTGCCAGCAGCGCGGGCGGGGGGGCCCTCTCCTACGAGCAGTACTTC. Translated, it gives CASSAGGGALSYEQYF.

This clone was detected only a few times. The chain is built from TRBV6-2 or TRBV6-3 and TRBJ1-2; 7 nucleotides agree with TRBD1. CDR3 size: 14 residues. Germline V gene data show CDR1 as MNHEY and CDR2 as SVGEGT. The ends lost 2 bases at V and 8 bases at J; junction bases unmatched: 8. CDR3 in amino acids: CASSYEGARNGYTF. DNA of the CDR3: TGTGCCAGCAGTTACGAGGGGGCCAGGAACGGCTACACCTTC.

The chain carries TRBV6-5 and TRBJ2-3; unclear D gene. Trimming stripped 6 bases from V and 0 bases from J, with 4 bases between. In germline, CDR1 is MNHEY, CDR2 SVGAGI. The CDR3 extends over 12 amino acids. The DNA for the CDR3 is TGTGCCAGCAGACACAGCACAGATACGCAGTATTTT. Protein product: CASRHSTDTQYF.

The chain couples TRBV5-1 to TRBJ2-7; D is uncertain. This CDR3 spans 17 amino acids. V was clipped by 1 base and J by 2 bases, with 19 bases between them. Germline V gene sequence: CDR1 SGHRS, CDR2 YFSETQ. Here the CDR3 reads CASSLRVAPERPYEQYF. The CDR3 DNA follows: TGCGCCAGCAGCTTGAGAGTAGCCCCGGAGAGGCCCTACGAGCAGTACTTC.

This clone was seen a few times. The CDR3 loop reads CASSSHGGAGVREQYF. The CDR3 bases are TGTGCCAGCAGCTCGCACGGGGGGGCGGGAGTACGCGAGCAGTACTTC. This chain joins TRBV7-9 and TRBJ2-7; TRBD2 matches at 8 bases. The junction had 14 bases not matched to a gene; V was cut back by 4 bases and J by 6 bases. CDR3 length: 16 residues. Per germline, CDR1 SEHNR and CDR2 FQNEAQ (reference sequence).

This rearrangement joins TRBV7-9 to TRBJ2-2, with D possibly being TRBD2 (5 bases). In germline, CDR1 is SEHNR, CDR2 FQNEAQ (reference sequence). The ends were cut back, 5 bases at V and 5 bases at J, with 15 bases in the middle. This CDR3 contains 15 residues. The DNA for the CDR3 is TGTGCCAGCAGCCAACCTGGAGGTCGAACCGGGGAGCTGTTTTTT. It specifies CASSQPGGRTGELFF.

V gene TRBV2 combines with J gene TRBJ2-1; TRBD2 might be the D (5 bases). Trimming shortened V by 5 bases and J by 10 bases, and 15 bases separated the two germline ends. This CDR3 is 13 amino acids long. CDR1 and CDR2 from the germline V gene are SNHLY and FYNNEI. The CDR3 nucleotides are TGTGCCAGCAGTCCCACTAGGCTAGTGGAGCAGTTCTTC. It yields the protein CASSPTRLVEQFF.

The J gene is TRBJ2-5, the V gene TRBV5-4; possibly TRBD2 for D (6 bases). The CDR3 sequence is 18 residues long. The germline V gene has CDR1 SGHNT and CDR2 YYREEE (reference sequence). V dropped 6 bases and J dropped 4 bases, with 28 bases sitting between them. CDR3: CASTLSGAGTRGGETQYF. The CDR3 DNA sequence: TGTGCCAGCACCCTTAGTGGTGCCGGGACTCGAGGCGGAGAGACCCAGTACTTC.

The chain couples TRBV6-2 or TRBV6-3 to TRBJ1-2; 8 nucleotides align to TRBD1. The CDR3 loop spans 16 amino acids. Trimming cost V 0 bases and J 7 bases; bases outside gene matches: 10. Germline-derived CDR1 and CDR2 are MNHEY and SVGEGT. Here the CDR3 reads CASSYSTYRGEIGYTF. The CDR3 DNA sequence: TGTGCCAGCAGTTACTCGACGTACAGGGGGGAGATTGGCTACACCTTC.

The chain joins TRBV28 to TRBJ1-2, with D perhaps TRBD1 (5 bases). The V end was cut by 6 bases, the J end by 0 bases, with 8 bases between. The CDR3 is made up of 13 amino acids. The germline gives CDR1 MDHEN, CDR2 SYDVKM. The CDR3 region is CASRDTTNYGYTF. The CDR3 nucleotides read TGTGCCAGCAGGGACACTACTAACTATGGCTACACCTTC.

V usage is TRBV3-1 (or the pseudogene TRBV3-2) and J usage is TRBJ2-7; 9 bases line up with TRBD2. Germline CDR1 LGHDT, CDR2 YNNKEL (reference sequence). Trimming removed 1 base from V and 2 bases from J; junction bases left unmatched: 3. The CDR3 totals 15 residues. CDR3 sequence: CASSQGRGGAYEQYF. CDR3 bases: TGTGCCAGCAGCCAAGGTCGCGGGGGGGCCTACGAGCAGTACTTC.

In DNA form, the CDR3 reads TGTGCCAGCTCACCCGGGACCTACGAGCAGTACTTC. Translated: CASSPGTYEQYF. The V call is TRBV18, the J call TRBJ2-7; weak D call: TRBD2 (5 bases). The ends were cut back, 3 bases at V and 2 bases at J, with 5 bases in the middle. Per germline, CDR1 KGHSH and CDR2 LQKENI. This CDR3 comprises 12 residues.

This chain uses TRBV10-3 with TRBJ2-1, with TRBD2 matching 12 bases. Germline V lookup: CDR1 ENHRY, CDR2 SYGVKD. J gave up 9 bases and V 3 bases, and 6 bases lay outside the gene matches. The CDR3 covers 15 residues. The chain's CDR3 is CAISDRLAGAGEQFF. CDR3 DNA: TGTGCCATCAGTGACCGACTAGCGGGGGCGGGTGAGCAGTTCTTC.

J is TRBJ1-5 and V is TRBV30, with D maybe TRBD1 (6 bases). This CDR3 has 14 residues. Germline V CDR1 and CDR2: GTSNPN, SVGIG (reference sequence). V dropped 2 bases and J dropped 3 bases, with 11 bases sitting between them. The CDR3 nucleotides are TGTGCCTGGAGTATCCGACAGGCCAATCAGCCCCAGCATTTT. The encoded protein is CAWSIRQANQPQHF.

CDR3 in DNA: TGTGCCACCAGTGACCCGACAGGGGGTGAGACCCAGTACTTC. This translates into CATSDPTGGETQYF. The genes are TRBV24-1 and TRBJ2-5; 9 bases map to TRBD1. Germline V gene sequence: CDR1 KGHDR, CDR2 SFDVKD. This CDR3 is 14 amino acids long. The V segment lost 4 bases and the J segment 5 bases; nucleotides outside the gene matches: 4.

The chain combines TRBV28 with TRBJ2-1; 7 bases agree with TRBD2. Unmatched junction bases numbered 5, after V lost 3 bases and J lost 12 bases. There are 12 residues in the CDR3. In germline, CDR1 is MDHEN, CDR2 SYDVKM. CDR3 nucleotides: TGTGCCAGCAGTTTGGGGGGGTGGTGGCAGTTCTTC. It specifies CASSLGGWWQFF.

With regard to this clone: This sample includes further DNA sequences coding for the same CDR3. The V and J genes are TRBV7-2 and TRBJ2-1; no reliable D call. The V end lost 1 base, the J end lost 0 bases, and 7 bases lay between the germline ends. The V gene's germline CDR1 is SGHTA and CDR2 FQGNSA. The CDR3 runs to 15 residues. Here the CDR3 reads CASSLDSSSYNEQFF. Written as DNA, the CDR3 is TGTGCCAGCAGCTTAGATAGCAGCTCCTACAATGAGCAGTTCTTC.

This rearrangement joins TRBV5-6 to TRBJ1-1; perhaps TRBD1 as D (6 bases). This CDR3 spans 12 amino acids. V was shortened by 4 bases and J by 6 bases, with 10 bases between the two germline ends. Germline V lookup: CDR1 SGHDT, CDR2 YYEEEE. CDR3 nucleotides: TGTGCCAGCAGCCGGGACACAGCTGAAGCTTTCTTT. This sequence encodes CASSRDTAEAFF. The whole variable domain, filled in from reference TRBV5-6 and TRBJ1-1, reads DAGVTQSPTHLIKTRGQQVTLRCSPKSGHDTVSWYQQALGQGPQFIFQYYEEEERQRGNFPDRFSGHQFPNYSSELNVNALLLGDSALYLCASSRDTAEAFFGQGTRLTVV.

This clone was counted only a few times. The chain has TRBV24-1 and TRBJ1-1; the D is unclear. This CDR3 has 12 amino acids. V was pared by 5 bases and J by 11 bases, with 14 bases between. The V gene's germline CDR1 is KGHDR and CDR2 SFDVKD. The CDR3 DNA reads TGTGCCACCAGTGGTAGCACCGGTCCGGCTTTCTTT. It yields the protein CATSGSTGPAFF.

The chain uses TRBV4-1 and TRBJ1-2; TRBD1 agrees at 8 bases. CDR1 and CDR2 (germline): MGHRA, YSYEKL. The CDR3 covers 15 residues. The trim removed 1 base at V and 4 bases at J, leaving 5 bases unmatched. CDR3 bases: TGCGCCAGCAGCCAAGGACAGGGGACGATCTATGGCTACACCTTC. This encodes CASSQGQGTIYGYTF.